A selection of T cell receptor beta chains follows, all from one sample in a study of blood T cell repertoires in COVID-19. Measured with immunoSEQ multiplex PCR; TCRdb has only the in-frame clones, and not every one. The table includes about 130,000 clones, 84% detected once. Sequenced sample: peripheral blood. These receptors were collected from a woman aged 60 to 75 with acute or convalescent COVID-19. The CDR3 runs from the conserved cysteine through the conserved F or W. D genes are given only for firm matches. Only part of the rows carry a size: once, few, many, or a class if the clone is expanded.

clone_size: -
j_call: TRBJ1-1
v_call: TRBV2
d_call: -
cdr3_aa: CASSEGGLDPEAFF
cdr3_nt: TGTGCCAGCAGTGAGGGAGGGTTAGACCCTGAAGCTTTCTTT

clone_size: -
j_call: TRBJ2-3
v_call: TRBV10-3
d_call: TRBD2
cdr3_aa: CAISPGLAGGRDTDTQYF
cdr3_nt: TGTGCCATCAGCCCAGGACTAGCGGGGGGGCGCGACACAGATACGCAGTATTTT

clone_size: -
j_call: TRBJ2-1
v_call: TRBV10-3
d_call: TRBD1
cdr3_aa: CAISDAQGAGNEQFF
cdr3_nt: TGTGCCATCAGTGATGCCCAGGGGGCTGGCAATGAGCAGTTCTTC

clone_size: -
j_call: TRBJ2-5
v_call: TRBV6-5
d_call: -
cdr3_aa: CASSYSPTGAGQYF
cdr3_nt: TGTGCCAGCAGTTACTCCCCGACCGGTGCGGGCCAGTACTTC

clone_size: once
j_call: TRBJ1-2
v_call: TRBV19
d_call: -
cdr3_aa: CGASAGGKDYTF
cdr3_nt: TGTGGGGCTTCCGCGGGGGGCAAGGACTACACCTTC

clone_size: -
j_call: TRBJ1-2
v_call: TRBV6-5
d_call: TRBD1
cdr3_aa: CASSYSSVDRGIGYTF
cdr3_nt: TGTGCCAGCAGTTACTCGTCGGTGGACAGGGGTATTGGCTACACCTTC

clone_size: few
j_call: TRBJ1-1
v_call: TRBV11-2
d_call: TRBD1
cdr3_aa: CASSFLQGSNTEAFF
cdr3_nt: TGTGCCAGCAGCTTTCTACAGGGGTCTAACACTGAAGCTTTCTTT

clone_size: -
j_call: TRBJ2-3
v_call: TRBV29-1
d_call: -
cdr3_aa: CSVSNGGDTQYF
cdr3_nt: TGCAGCGTTTCGAATGGAGGAGATACGCAGTATTTT

clone_size: -
j_call: TRBJ1-1
v_call: TRBV24-1
d_call: -
cdr3_aa: CATSDWGGAAAFF
cdr3_nt: TGTGCCACCAGTGATTGGGGAGGGGCTGCAGCTTTCTTT

clone_size: -
j_call: TRBJ2-1
v_call: TRBV5-1
d_call: -
cdr3_aa: CASSPLGAYNEQFF
cdr3_nt: TGCGCCAGCAGCCCCCTAGGGGCCTACAATGAGCAGTTCTTC

clone_size: -
j_call: TRBJ2-5
v_call: TRBV5-1
d_call: TRBD1
cdr3_aa: CASSYYRGRGETQYF
cdr3_nt: TGCGCCAGCAGCTATTACAGGGGGCGAGGAGAGACCCAGTACTTC

clone_size: few
j_call: TRBJ1-2
v_call: TRBV27
d_call: TRBD1
cdr3_aa: CASSVKSGQGYGYTF
cdr3_nt: TGTGCCAGCAGTGTGAAATCCGGACAGGGCTATGGCTACACCTTC

clone_size: -
j_call: TRBJ2-7
v_call: TRBV11-1
d_call: -
cdr3_aa: CASRHNAGEQYF
cdr3_nt: TGTGCCAGCAGGCATAATGCGGGCGAGCAGTACTTC

clone_size: -
j_call: TRBJ2-5
v_call: TRBV27
d_call: -
cdr3_aa: CASKELPRETQYF
cdr3_nt: TGTGCCAGCAAGGAGCTACCCCGGGAGACCCAGTACTTC

clone_size: -
j_call: TRBJ1-3
v_call: TRBV18
d_call: -
cdr3_aa: CASSEGLDGNTIYF
cdr3_nt: TGTGCCAGCTCAGAAGGACTGGATGGAAACACCATATATTTT

clone_size: -
j_call: TRBJ1-2
v_call: TRBV9
d_call: TRBD1
cdr3_aa: CASSVSRTGDNYGYTF
cdr3_nt: TGTGCCAGCAGCGTCTCAAGGACAGGTGACAACTATGGCTACACCTTC

clone_size: -
j_call: TRBJ2-2
v_call: TRBV11-2
d_call: -
cdr3_aa: CASIGWRKNTGELFF
cdr3_nt: TGTGCCAGCATCGGGTGGCGGAAGAACACCGGGGAGCTGTTTTTT

clone_size: few
j_call: TRBJ2-2
v_call: TRBV11-1
d_call: -
cdr3_aa: CASSRPRLGNTGELFF
cdr3_nt: TGTGCCAGCAGCCGCCCTAGGCTGGGGAACACCGGGGAGCTGTTTTTT

clone_size: -
j_call: TRBJ1-1
v_call: TRBV7-2
d_call: TRBD1
cdr3_aa: CASTAEGAVGTEAFF
cdr3_nt: TGTGCCAGCACCGCTGAGGGGGCTGTGGGCACTGAAGCTTTCTTT

clone_size: -
j_call: TRBJ1-1
v_call: TRBV18
d_call: -
cdr3_aa: CASSSEANTEAFF
cdr3_nt: TGTGCCAGCTCATCTGAAGCGAACACTGAAGCTTTCTTT

clone_size: -
j_call: TRBJ2-7
v_call: TRBV5-1
d_call: -
cdr3_aa: CASSLDRVTYEQYF
cdr3_nt: TGCGCCAGCAGCTTGGACAGGGTGACCTACGAGCAGTACTTC

clone_size: -
j_call: TRBJ2-3
v_call: TRBV29-1
d_call: -
cdr3_aa: CSVEGQATDTQYF
cdr3_nt: TGCAGCGTTGAAGGGCAGGCCACTGATACGCAGTATTTT

clone_size: once
j_call: TRBJ2-7
v_call: TRBV7-6
d_call: TRBD1
cdr3_aa: CASSLAGTGYYEQYF
cdr3_nt: TGTGCCAGCAGCTTAGCAGGGACAGGGTACTACGAGCAGTACTTC

clone_size: -
j_call: TRBJ2-2
v_call: TRBV4-1
d_call: -
cdr3_aa: CASSQETGSYTGELFF
cdr3_nt: TGCGCCAGCAGCCAAGAAACGGGTTCCTACACCGGGGAGCTGTTTTTT

clone_size: -
j_call: TRBJ1-5
v_call: TRBV3-1/TRBV3-2
d_call: -
cdr3_aa: CASSQDRAPNSNQPQHF
cdr3_nt: TGTGCCAGCAGCCAAGACAGGGCTCCCAATAGCAATCAGCCCCAGCATTTT

clone_size: -
j_call: TRBJ1-1
v_call: TRBV5-1
d_call: TRBD1
cdr3_aa: CASSSGGWGTEAFF
cdr3_nt: TGCGCCAGCAGCTCAGGGGGTTGGGGCACTGAAGCTTTCTTT

clone_size: few
j_call: TRBJ1-2
v_call: TRBV11-2
d_call: -
cdr3_aa: CASSLKEGWNYGYTF
cdr3_nt: TGTGCCAGCAGCTTAAAAGAGGGATGGAACTATGGCTACACCTTC

clone_size: -
j_call: TRBJ2-3
v_call: TRBV5-1
d_call: TRBD1
cdr3_aa: CASSSWTGGVSGTQYF
cdr3_nt: TGCGCCAGCAGCTCTTGGACAGGGGGCGTTTCGGGTACGCAGTATTTT

clone_size: once
j_call: TRBJ1-2
v_call: TRBV12-3/TRBV12-4
d_call: TRBD1
cdr3_aa: CASSDRGLGYTF
cdr3_nt: TGTGCCAGCAGTGACAGGGGGCTCGGCTACACCTTC

clone_size: -
j_call: TRBJ1-2
v_call: TRBV3-1/TRBV3-2
d_call: -
cdr3_aa: CASSQDPPGGNYGYTF
cdr3_nt: TGTGCCAGCAGCCAAGACCCTCCCGGGGGAAACTATGGCTACACCTTC

clone_size: few
j_call: TRBJ2-1
v_call: TRBV11-2
d_call: TRBD2
cdr3_aa: CASSLWGGGTYNEQFF
cdr3_nt: TGTGCCAGCAGCTTATGGGGCGGGGGGACCTACAATGAGCAGTTCTTC

clone_size: once
j_call: TRBJ2-7
v_call: TRBV2
d_call: TRBD1
cdr3_aa: CASLLHRGEQYF
cdr3_nt: TGTGCCAGCCTACTTCACAGGGGCGAGCAGTACTTC

clone_size: -
j_call: TRBJ1-2
v_call: TRBV27
d_call: TRBD1
cdr3_aa: CASRLTGTGNGYTF
cdr3_nt: TGTGCCAGTCGCCTTACCGGGACAGGGAATGGCTACACCTTC

clone_size: -
j_call: TRBJ1-2
v_call: TRBV9
d_call: -
cdr3_aa: CASSPRYKENYGYTF
cdr3_nt: TGTGCCAGCAGCCCTCGGTACAAGGAGAACTATGGCTACACCTTC

clone_size: -
j_call: TRBJ1-3
v_call: TRBV30
d_call: -
cdr3_aa: CAWSRGSGNTIYF
cdr3_nt: TGTGCCTGGAGCAGGGGATCAGGAAACACCATATATTTT

clone_size: -
j_call: TRBJ2-3
v_call: TRBV24-1
d_call: -
cdr3_aa: CATSDLGGVGTDTQYF
cdr3_nt: TGTGCCACCAGTGATTTGGGAGGGGTGGGCACAGATACGCAGTATTTT

clone_size: -
j_call: TRBJ1-2
v_call: TRBV6-1
d_call: TRBD1
cdr3_aa: CASSPGTGAYGYTF
cdr3_nt: TGTGCCAGCAGTCCCGGGACAGGGGCCTATGGCTACACCTTC